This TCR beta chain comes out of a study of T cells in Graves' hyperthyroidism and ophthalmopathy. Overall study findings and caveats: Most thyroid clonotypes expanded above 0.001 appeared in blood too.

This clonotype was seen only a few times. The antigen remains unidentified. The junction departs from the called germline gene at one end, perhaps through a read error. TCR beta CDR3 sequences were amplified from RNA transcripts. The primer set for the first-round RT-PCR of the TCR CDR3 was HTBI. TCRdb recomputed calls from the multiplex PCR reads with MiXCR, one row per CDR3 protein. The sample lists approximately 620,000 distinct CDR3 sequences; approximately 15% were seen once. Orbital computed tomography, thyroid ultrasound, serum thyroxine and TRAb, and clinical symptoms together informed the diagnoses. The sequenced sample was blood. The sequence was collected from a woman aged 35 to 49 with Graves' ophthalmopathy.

The CDR3 loop reads CASSLWGQYSSEQYF. In nucleotides, the CDR3 is TGTGCCAGCAGTTTATGGGGGCAGTATTCCTCCGAGCAGTACTTC. The chain combines TRBV28 with TRBJ2-7, with D possibly matching TRBD1 (5 bases). Germline-derived CDR1 and CDR2 are MDHEN and SYDVKM. The CDR3 contains 15 residues.